These 28 T cell receptor beta chains share one sample of origin, sequenced in a study of T cell repertoires in cytomegalovirus infection. A single record per CDR3 protein comes from TCRdb applying MiXCR to the reads. The sample has fewer than 400,000 distinct CDR3 sequences; 15% to 20% are singletons. The source material was PBMCs. The source is a human donor in good health (CMV status not recorded). Some clones in this sample may be carry-over from other donors' samples.

This clonotype occurred many times. The V and J genes are TRBV11-2 and TRBJ1-2, with a possible D match to TRBD1 (6 bases). The V and J ends lost 5 bases and 4 bases respectively, with 11 bases between them. CDR1 is SGHAT, CDR2 FQNNGV, per germline. CDR3 length: 13 amino acids. The CDR3 loop reads CASSPTGTYGYTF. In nucleotides, the CDR3 is TGTGCCAGCAGCCCTACAGGGACCTATGGCTACACCTTC.

The V and J genes are TRBV7-2 and TRBJ2-5; 14 nucleotides line up with TRBD2. There are 15 residues in the CDR3. CDR1 is SGHTA and CDR2 is FQGNSA in the germline V gene. The ends lost 4 bases at V and 5 bases at J; junction bases unmatched: 3. The CDR3 coding sequence is TGTGCCAGCAGCTGGACTAGCGGGAGGCGGGAGACCCAGTACTTC. Protein product: CASSWTSGRRETQYF.

In this sample, this clonotype turned up a few times. In DNA, the CDR3 is TGTGCCAGCAGTGATCCCCGACGGGAAGTCCAAGAGACCCAGTACTTC. As protein: CASSDPRREVQETQYF. V and J are TRBV25-1 and TRBJ2-5, with a weak D call TRBD2 (5 bases). The CDR3 contains 16 residues. CDR1 is MGHDK, CDR2 SYGVNS, per germline. V lost 3 bases, J lost 1 base, and 15 bases lay in between. The entire variable domain, with the rest obtained from reference TRBV25-1 and TRBJ2-5, is as follows: EADIYQTPRYLVIGTGKKITLECSQTMGHDKMYWYQQDPGMELHLIHYSYGVNSTEKGDLSSESTVSRIRTEHFPLTLESARPSHTSQYLCASSDPRREVQETQYFGPGTRLLVL.

Many counts were recorded for this clonotype. The chain combines TRBV7-2 with TRBJ2-5; 7 bases are a match to TRBD1. This CDR3 is 15 amino acids long. Looked up from germline, CDR1 is SGHTA and CDR2 is FQGNSA. V shed 5 bases and J 1 base; nucleotides not matched to a gene: 7. The chain's CDR3 is CASSPTGFRQETQYF. In nucleotides, the CDR3 is TGTGCCAGCAGCCCGACAGGGTTTCGCCAAGAGACCCAGTACTTC.

This clonotype was observed a few times. The chain links TRBV19 to TRBJ2-1; D is undetermined. V was clipped by 5 bases and J by 1 base, with 9 bases between them. Germline CDR1 LNHDA, CDR2 SQIVND (reference sequence). The CDR3 extends over 14 amino acids. The CDR3 sequence: CASSLAASYNEQFF. The CDR3 nucleotides are TGTGCCAGTAGTTTGGCGGCTTCCTACAATGAGCAGTTCTTC.

This clonotype was detected only a few times. The gene calls are TRBV7-9 and TRBJ2-1, with TRBD2 identical over 8 bases. From germline, CDR1 is SEHNR and CDR2 FQNEAQ (reference sequence). Losses at the gene ends were 4 bases for V and 1 base for J; bases not matched to a gene: 6. The CDR3 is 16 residues long. CDR3 in DNA: TGTGCCAGCAGCTCAACGGGGACTAGATCCTACAATGAGCAGTTCTTC. Its protein product is CASSSTGTRSYNEQFF.

This clonotype appeared many times. V is TRBV7-9 and J is TRBJ2-7; D is unresolved. The germline V and J ends were trimmed by 4 bases and 0 bases, with 10 bases remaining between them. The length of the CDR3 is 14 residues. Germline loops: CDR1 SEHNR, CDR2 FQNEAQ (reference sequence). The CDR3 protein is CASSSRRSSYEQYF. CDR3 bases: TGTGCCAGCAGCTCCCGCAGGAGCTCCTACGAGCAGTACTTC.

This clonotype was observed a handful of times. The chain carries TRBV2 and TRBJ2-3, with D hard to call. Trimming took off 8 bases at V and 5 bases at J, with 14 bases between the two ends. Looked up from germline, CDR1 is SNHLY and CDR2 is FYNNEI. The CDR3 is 13 amino acids. The CDR3 loop is CASSTAPRDTQYF. CDR3 nucleotides: TGTGCCAGCTCCACGGCCCCCAGAGATACGCAGTATTTT.

There are many counts of this clonotype. V gene TRBV7-2 combines with J gene TRBJ2-3, with D uncertain. V lost 3 bases and J 1 base, leaving 11 bases between the germline ends. The length of the CDR3 is 15 residues. Germline lookup yields CDR1 SGHTA and CDR2 FQGNSA. The CDR3 nucleotides read TGTGCCAGCAGCTTCGATCCTACCGGCACAGATACGCAGTATTTT. As protein: CASSFDPTGTDTQYF.

J is TRBJ1-2 and V is TRBV19; D is unclear. Germline V gene lookup returns CDR1 LNHDA and CDR2 SQIVND (reference sequence). The CDR3 contains 14 residues. The V gene lost 5 bases and the J gene lost 6 bases, with 16 bases spanning the gap. The CDR3 DNA follows: TGTGCCAGTAGTGTGGTCGAATCCAACAATGGCTACACCTTC. It is translated as CASSVVESNNGYTF.

This clonotype was observed many times. The chain employs TRBV28 and TRBJ1-2; D call uncertain. CDR3 length equals 11 residues. Trimming shortened V by 3 bases and J by 5 bases, and 4 bases separated the two germline ends. CDR1 and CDR2 from the germline V gene are MDHEN and SYDVKM. CDR3 protein: CASSFGYGYTF. Here the CDR3 DNA reads TGTGCCAGCAGTTTTGGGTATGGCTACACCTTC.

The rearrangement uses TRBV10-3 and TRBJ2-3, with TRBD2 matching over 8 bases. J was trimmed by 2 bases and V by 4 bases; bases with no gene match: 8. The CDR3 spans 16 residues. Germline V gene lookup returns CDR1 ENHRY and CDR2 SYGVKD. The CDR3 here is CAISGRSGDTTDTQYF. DNA for the CDR3: TGTGCCATCAGTGGCCGTAGCGGGGACACCACAGATACGCAGTATTTT.

At least ten counts were recorded for this clonotype. The rearrangement joins TRBV7-2 to TRBJ2-3; D not certain. CDR3 length: 13 residues. CDR1 SGHTA and CDR2 FQGNSA come from the germline V gene. The V and J ends lost 4 bases and 6 bases respectively, with 11 bases between them. The CDR3 is CASSSEQRDTQYF. The CDR3 DNA is TGTGCCAGCAGCTCCGAGCAACGGGATACGCAGTATTTT.

This clonotype turned up a few times. V and J are TRBV7-2 and TRBJ2-5; TRBD1 might be the D (6 bases). Trimming removed 5 bases from V and 2 bases from J, with 12 bases in between. This CDR3 has 14 amino acids. Per germline, CDR1 SGHTA and CDR2 FQGNSA. The DNA of the CDR3 is TGTGCCAGCAGCAAAAACGGACAGCAAGAGACCCAGTACTTC. This gives the protein CASSKNGQQETQYF.

This clonotype was counted a few times. The chain recombines TRBV20-1 with TRBJ1-1, with a weak D call TRBD1 (6 bases). Trimming removed 2 bases from V and 3 bases from J, with 13 bases in between. This CDR3 has 14 residues. Germline V gene data show CDR1 as DFQATT and CDR2 as SNEGSKA (reference sequence). CDR3 in DNA: TGCAGTGCTAGACAAGGAGGGGGGGACACTGAAGCTTTCTTT. Translation: CSARQGGGDTEAFF.

This clonotype turned up a few times. The rearrangement links TRBV7-2 to TRBJ2-1; 7 bases fit TRBD1. Trimming took 7 bases from V and 9 from J; bases not matched to a gene: 15. CDR1 and CDR2 (germline): SGHTA, FQGNSA. The CDR3 spans 15 residues. CDR3 in DNA: TGTGCCAGCACCGTGGATCGACAGGGCGTCGGTGAGCAGTTCTTC. Protein product: CASTVDRQGVGEQFF.

This clonotype was detected many times. The rearrangement uses TRBV6-1 and TRBJ2-2; tentatively, D is TRBD2 (5 bases). Trimming cost V 1 base and J 6 bases, with 9 bases left between them. Germline CDR1 and CDR2: MNHNS and SASEGT. The CDR3 covers 14 residues. The CDR3 reads CASSEGRGAGELFF. CDR3 in DNA: TGTGCCAGCAGTGAAGGCCGGGGTGCCGGGGAGCTGTTTTTT.

There are a few counts of this clonotype. The V call is TRBV11-2, the J call TRBJ1-2; no firm D call. Germline CDR1 reads SGHAT; CDR2 reads FQNNGV. CDR3 length: 16 amino acids. Trimming left V 4 bases short and J 4 bases short, with 19 bases between. For the CDR3, the DNA is TGTGCCAGCAGCTCCCTACACGTCCCCTGGGGCTATGGCTACACCTTC. It specifies CASSSLHVPWGYGYTF.

There are many counts of this clonotype. This chain joins TRBV7-2 and TRBJ2-1, with a weak D call TRBD2 (5 bases). CDR1 is SGHTA, CDR2 FQGNSA, per germline. V gave up 2 bases and J gave up 3 bases, with 5 bases separating them. The CDR3 contains 13 residues. The CDR3 protein is CASSLTSYNEQFF. The CDR3 DNA sequence: TGTGCCAGCAGCTTAACTAGCTACAATGAGCAGTTCTTC.

This clonotype turned up a few times. The rearrangement uses TRBV10-3 and TRBJ2-7; D possibly matches TRBD1 or TRBD2 (5 bases each). This CDR3 has 15 amino acids. V lost 5 bases to trimming and J lost 0 bases, with 14 bases between them. Germline CDR1 is ENHRY and CDR2 is SYGVKD. The CDR3 reads CAISQPGPSSYEQYF. As DNA, the CDR3 is TGTGCCATCAGTCAACCGGGACCGAGCTCCTACGAGCAGTACTTC.

This clonotype has at least ten counts. The chain is built from TRBV7-2 and TRBJ2-1; 8 nucleotides match TRBD2. Trimming took 1 base from V and 7 from J; bases not matched to a gene: 9. The CDR3 runs to 16 residues. Germline V gives CDR1 SGHTA, CDR2 FQGNSA. The CDR3 DNA reads as TGTGCCAGCAGCTTAGGCGGGGGGCGTCGGGGGAATGAGCAGTTCTTC. It specifies CASSLGGGRRGNEQFF. The full variable domain, in which reference TRBV7-2 and TRBJ2-1 provide the parts outside the CDR3, is GAGVSQSPSNKVTEKGKDVELRCDPISGHTALYWYRQSLGQGLEFLIYFQGNSAPDKSGLPSDRFSAERTGGSVSTLTIQRTQQEDSAVYLCASSLGGGRRGNEQFFGPGTRLTVL.

This chain links TRBV24-1 with TRBJ2-1, with unresolved D. The CDR3 is 14 residues long. V lost 6 bases to trimming and J lost 0 bases, with 8 bases between them. CDR1 and CDR2 from the germline V gene are KGHDR and SFDVKD. The CDR3 coding sequence is TGTGCCACCAGTTCGAGGTTCTCCTACAATGAGCAGTTCTTC. It specifies CATSSRFSYNEQFF.

This clonotype was seen many times. The V call is TRBV7-2, the J call TRBJ1-5; 7 bases agree with TRBD1. This CDR3 contains 15 residues. CDR1 and CDR2 (germline): SGHTA, FQGNSA. The V and J ends lost 4 bases and 4 bases, in that order; junction bases with no gene match: 7. The CDR3 sequence: CASSSTGTANQPQHF. In nucleotides, the CDR3 is TGTGCCAGCAGCTCGACCGGGACAGCAAATCAGCCCCAGCATTTT.

This clonotype was detected only a few times. The chain couples TRBV12-3 or TRBV12-4 to TRBJ1-5; 9 nucleotides align to TRBD1. The length of the CDR3 is 16 residues. J was trimmed by 6 bases and V by 3 bases; bases with no gene match: 9. In DNA, the CDR3 is TGTGCCAGCAGTTTCAGCTTGGACAGGGGACGTCAGCCCCAGCATTTT. It yields the protein CASSFSLDRGRQPQHF.

This sequence joins TRBV6-2 or TRBV6-3 and TRBJ1-1; tentative D call: TRBD1 (5 bases). CDR1 and CDR2 (germline): MNHEY, SVGEGT. The CDR3 covers 17 residues. V lost 4 bases and J 4 bases, leaving 22 bases between the germline ends. The CDR3 region has the DNA TGTGCCAGCAGTTCCGCAACGATTCCCCAGGGAGGCACTGAAGCTTTCTTT. This encodes CASSSATIPQGGTEAFF.

This clonotype showed up just a few times. The chain joins TRBV5-5 to TRBJ1-1; 9 bases fit TRBD1. This CDR3 region has 15 residues. The germline V gene has CDR1 SGHKS and CDR2 YYEKEE (reference sequence). The trim removed 4 bases at V and 6 bases at J, leaving 10 bases unmatched. The CDR3 reads CASSVSGTGFAEAFF. The DNA of the CDR3 is TGTGCCAGCAGCGTTTCCGGGACAGGGTTCGCTGAAGCTTTCTTT.

As regards this clonotype: A much larger clone sits a single nucleotide away, making a read error possible. V is TRBV12-3 or TRBV12-4 and J is TRBJ2-1; D not certain. Trimming removed 8 bases from V and 9 bases from J, with 26 bases in between. The CDR3 has 16 residues. The CDR3 coding sequence is TGTGCCAGCGGTTCCCTTCTAGAAACGGGCAATGGTGAGCAGTTCTTC. Translated, it gives CASGSLLETGNGEQFF.

The rearrangement joins TRBV28 to TRBJ2-2; 9 bases are shared with TRBD1. The length of the CDR3 is 13 residues. J gave up 15 bases and V 1 base, and 6 bases lay outside the gene matches. The germline V gene has CDR1 MDHEN and CDR2 SYDVKM. Written as DNA, the CDR3 is TGTGCCAGCAGTTTATCCTCCGGACAGGGGTTGTTTTTT. Amino acid sequence: CASSLSSGQGLFF. Together with reference TRBV28 and TRBJ2-2, the CDR3 gives the full variable domain: DVKVTQSSRYLVKRTGEKVFLECVQDMDHENMFWYRQDPGLGLRLIYFSYDVKMKEKGDIPEGYSVSREKKERFSLILESASTNQTSMYLCASSLSSGQGLFFGEGSRLTVL.